This T cell receptor (beta chain) stems from a study of early T cells in non-severe SARS-CoV-2 infection. As for the study in general: Sequencing used unsorted whole-blood bulk RNA, so chains lack pairing.

This clonotype has just a few counts. Trimming left V 5 bases short and J 5 bases short, with 8 bases between. Looked up from germline, CDR1 is SGHVS and CDR2 is FNYEAQ. CDR3 length: 12 residues. Each CDR3 protein is one row after TCRdb ran MiXCR on the 5' RACE reads. The data show more than 70,000 distinct CDR3 sequences, with approximately 13% seen just once and roughly an eighth held by the top ten. This chain connects TRBV7-6 to TRBJ2-3; D remains unclear. Material: whole blood. The origin of this receptor is an adult who was a healthcare worker with PCR-confirmed SARS-CoV-2 infection or an uninfected control (not recorded which). CDR3 in amino acids: CASSPAGDTQYF. In DNA, the CDR3 is TGTGCCAGCAGCCCCGCCGGAGATACGCAGTATTTT. Full variable domain (outside the CDR3, taken from reference TRBV7-6 and TRBJ2-3): GAGVSQSPRYKVTKRGQDVALRCDPISGHVSLYWYRQALGQGPEFLTYFNYEAQQDKSGLPNDRFSAERPEGSISTLTIQRTEQRDSAMYRCASSPAGDTQYFGPGTRLTVL.